The 17 T cell receptor beta chains presented below share a single source sample, sequenced in a study of shared clonotypes between healthy human individuals. Sequencing used immunoSEQ multiplex PCR; TCRdb keeps in-frame clones, though not all of them. The data contain roughly 1,500,000 clones, approximately 98.5% of them singletons. Material for sequencing was naive CD4+ T cells sorted from blood. The sample's subset: CD45RA+ positively selected. The receptors were sampled from a man younger than 45 in good health.

About this clone itself: Other DNA sequences in this sample translate to the same CDR3. This chain uses TRBV15 with TRBJ2-7, with unresolved D. Trimming shortened V by 0 bases and J by 2 bases, and 8 bases separated the two germline ends. The germline V gene has CDR1 LNHNV and CDR2 YYDKDF (reference sequence). The CDR3 has 14 residues. CDR3 region: CATSREAGTYEQYF. CDR3 DNA sequence: TGTGCCACCAGCAGAGAAGCAGGTACCTACGAGCAGTACTTC.

The genes are TRBV7-6 and TRBJ2-2, with a weak D call TRBD2 (6 bases). CDR3 size: 15 residues. Germline CDR1 reads SGHVS; CDR2 reads FNYEAQ. V lost 5 bases and J lost 7, with 17 bases in between. The chain's CDR3 is CASSEERAGLGELFF. As DNA, the CDR3 is TGTGCCAGCAGCGAAGAGAGGGCGGGACTCGGGGAGCTGTTTTTT.

V and J are TRBV4-1 and TRBJ2-7, with 9 bases fitting TRBD1. CDR3 length: 15 amino acids. Germline CDR1 reads MGHRA; CDR2 reads YSYEKL. J was trimmed by 7 bases and V by 2 bases; bases with no gene match: 9. CDR3 sequence (DNA): TGCGCCAGCAGCCAAACCGGGACAGGGTTCTTGGAGCAGTACTTC. Translated: CASSQTGTGFLEQYF.

This chain links TRBV18 with TRBJ2-3, with a tentative D call TRBD1 (5 bases). Looked up from germline, CDR1 is KGHSH and CDR2 is LQKENI. The CDR3 totals 15 residues. Trimming removed 0 bases from V and 0 bases from J, with 7 bases in between. In nucleotides, the CDR3 is TGTGCCAGCTCACCACCGTGGGGCAGCACAGATACGCAGTATTTT. Translated, it gives CASSPPWGSTDTQYF.

The chain has TRBV27 and TRBJ2-3; D is perhaps TRBD1 (5 bases). Looked up from germline, CDR1 is MNHEY and CDR2 is SMNVEV (reference sequence). The germline V and J ends were trimmed by 4 bases and 4 bases, with 18 bases remaining between them. The CDR3 runs 16 residues. The CDR3 bases are TGTGCCAGCAGTTCACACCATCAGGGCAGACCAGATACGCAGTATTTT. Translated, it gives CASSSHHQGRPDTQYF.

CDR3 sequence: CASSFLSSGRIETQYF. For the CDR3, the DNA is TGTGCCAGCAGCTTTCTGTCTAGCGGGAGAATCGAGACCCAGTACTTC. The chain has TRBV7-9 and TRBJ2-5; 10 bases are shared with TRBD2. The CDR3 extends over 16 amino acids. Germline trimming cut 3 bases from V and 5 bases from J; bases unmatched to any gene: 9. The germline V gene has CDR1 SEHNR and CDR2 FQNEAQ (reference sequence).

The rearrangement joins TRBV9 to TRBJ2-1; 10 bases fit TRBD2. Germline values: CDR1 SGDLS, CDR2 YYNGEE. The CDR3 sequence is 15 residues long. Trimming took 2 bases from V and 9 from J; bases not matched to a gene: 8. The CDR3 region is CASSVVGAGGGEQFF. The CDR3 DNA sequence: TGTGCCAGCAGCGTGGTTGGAGCGGGAGGGGGTGAGCAGTTCTTC.

This chain connects TRBV5-1 to TRBJ2-1; TRBD1 is a possible D gene (6 bases). Germline assignment: CDR1 SGHRS and CDR2 YFSETQ. Trimming shortened V by 7 bases and J by 7 bases, and 24 bases separated the two germline ends. This CDR3 region has 16 residues. The CDR3 sequence: CASYALAGAPSNEQFF. Here the CDR3 DNA reads TGCGCCAGCTACGCCCTGGCAGGGGCCCCTTCTAATGAGCAGTTCTTC.

The rearrangement uses TRBV7-9 and TRBJ2-1; TRBD2 is a possible D gene (5 bases). Trimming left V 5 bases short and J 7 bases short, with 21 bases between. Looked up from germline, CDR1 is SEHNR and CDR2 is FQNEAQ (reference sequence). This CDR3 has 16 amino acids. The CDR3 DNA is TGTGCCAGCAGCGGAGGACGTTTGAAGGTCGTGAATGAGCAGTTCTTC. Its protein is CASSGGRLKVVNEQFF.

The rearrangement uses TRBV5-1 and TRBJ2-2, with D tentatively TRBD1 (5 bases). This CDR3 is built from 19 residues. Germline values: CDR1 SGHRS, CDR2 YFSETQ. Trimming stripped 0 bases from V and 0 bases from J, with 18 bases between. The CDR3 is CASSLVQRGRAANTGELFF. CDR3 sequence (DNA): TGCGCCAGCAGCTTGGTCCAAAGGGGCCGGGCCGCGAACACCGGGGAGCTGTTTTTT.

This chain uses TRBV19 with TRBJ2-4; D perhaps matches TRBD1 (5 bases). The CDR3 length is 15 residues. V lost 5 bases to trimming and J lost 0 bases, with 11 bases between them. Germline V gives CDR1 LNHDA, CDR2 SQIVND (reference sequence). The CDR3 loop reads CASSSDSVAKNIQYF. The CDR3 region has the DNA TGTGCCAGTAGTTCAGACAGTGTAGCCAAAAACATTCAGTACTTC.

The chain has TRBV18 and TRBJ1-2, with D perhaps matching TRBD1 (6 bases). CDR1 KGHSH and CDR2 LQKENI come from the germline V gene. V dropped 6 bases and J dropped 3 bases, with 17 bases sitting between them. The CDR3 is 15 residues long. The CDR3 nucleotides are TGTGCCAGCTCGCCCGGGGGCCCGCCTGACTATGGCTACACCTTC. It yields the protein CASSPGGPPDYGYTF.

The chain links TRBV29-1 to TRBJ2-1; TRBD2 matches 8 bases. The germline CDR1 and CDR2 sequences are SQVTM and ANQGSEA. This CDR3 comprises 13 residues. CDR3 amino acids: CSCGERGTQEQFF. DNA for the CDR3: TGCAGTTGTGGGGAGCGGGGGACTCAAGAGCAGTTCTTC.

This clone has a single count. The CDR3 DNA reads as TGCGCCAGCAGACAGACAGGGACAATAAAAGAGACCCAGTACTTC. It translates to CASRQTGTIKETQYF. The chain uses TRBV5-1 and TRBJ2-5; TRBD1 matches 7 bases. Germline CDR1 reads SGHRS; CDR2 reads YFSETQ. V shed 5 bases and J 3 bases; nucleotides not matched to a gene: 10. This CDR3 contains 15 residues.

The rearrangement links TRBV25-1 to TRBJ2-1; 8 bases match TRBD2. V was clipped by 7 bases and J by 6 bases; unmatched bases: 8. The CDR3 covers 14 residues. Germline CDR1 and CDR2: MGHDK and SYGVNS. CDR3 nucleotide sequence: TGTGCCAGCAAAGGACTAGCAATATCCAATGAGCAGTTCTTC. Translation gives CASKGLAISNEQFF.

This sequence joins TRBV12-5 and TRBJ2-2; D assignment may be TRBD1 or TRBD2 (5 bases each). Germline loops: CDR1 LGHNT, CDR2 FRNRAP. Trimming took off 0 bases at V and 5 bases at J, with 16 bases between the two ends. The CDR3 spans 17 residues. The CDR3 region has the DNA TGTGCTAGTGGTTTGGTACCGGGGACCTCTTGGACCGGGGAGCTGTTTTTT. It encodes CASGLVPGTSWTGELFF.

The rearrangement joins TRBV7-9 to TRBJ2-1; unclear D gene. The V and J ends lost 6 bases and 9 bases respectively, with 18 bases between them. The germline V gene encodes CDR1 SEHNR and CDR2 FQNEAQ (reference sequence). This CDR3 has 14 amino acids. The CDR3 coding sequence is TGTGCCAGCAGACGGATTAAAGATGGCTTTGAGCAGTTCTTC. Its protein product is CASRRIKDGFEQFF.